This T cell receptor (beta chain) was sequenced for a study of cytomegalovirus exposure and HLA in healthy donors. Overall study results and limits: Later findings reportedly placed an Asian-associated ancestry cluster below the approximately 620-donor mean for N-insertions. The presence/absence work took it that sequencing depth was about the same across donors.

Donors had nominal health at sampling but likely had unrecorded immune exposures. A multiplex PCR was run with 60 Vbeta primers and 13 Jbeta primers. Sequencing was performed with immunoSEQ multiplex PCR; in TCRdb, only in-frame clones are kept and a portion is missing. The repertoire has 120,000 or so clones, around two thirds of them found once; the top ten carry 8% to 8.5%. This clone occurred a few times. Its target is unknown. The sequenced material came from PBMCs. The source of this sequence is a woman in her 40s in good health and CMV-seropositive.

This CDR3 is CASSPQPQGFSYNEQFF. DNA for the CDR3: TGTGCCAGCAGCCCTCAGCCACAGGGCTTCTCCTACAATGAGCAGTTCTTC. The rearrangement joins TRBV9 to TRBJ2-1, with D possibly TRBD1 on 6 matching bases. Germline V CDR1 and CDR2: SGDLS, YYNGEE. V lost 4 bases to trimming and J lost 0 bases, with 17 bases between them. The CDR3 length is 17 residues.